The clone carrying this T cell receptor beta chain is a singleton in its sample. The data belong to a study of blood T cell repertoires in COVID-19. On the study more broadly: The origin of the acute and convalescent COVID-19 samples was the United States, Italy and Spain. PBMCs, B-cell-depleted T cells, or T cells provided the cDNA or gDNA that made up the material.

As processed by the authors: Reference gene primer amplification in the assay estimated nucleated cell counts. TCRdb's table, derived via immunoSEQ multiplex PCR, lists solely in-frame clones and lacks some. V and J calls and clone size follow that table, whereas D and trimming were derived from the DNA. The sample holds fewer than 150,000 clones, about three quarters seen once. Per germline, CDR1 LNHDA and CDR2 SQIVND (reference sequence). Trimming stripped 5 bases from V and 8 bases from J, with 15 bases between. The CDR3 sequence is 13 residues long. This sequence joins TRBV19 and TRBJ1-1, with D perhaps TRBD1 (5 bases). The source material was peripheral blood. This TCR came from a human donor with acute or convalescent COVID-19. The donor label of this sample is uncertain. Here the CDR3 DNA reads TGTGCCAGTAGTTTCGGGACTGCGGCCGAAGCTTTCTTT. Translation gives CASSFGTAAEAFF. The full variable domain, in which reference TRBV19 and TRBJ1-1 provide the parts outside the CDR3, is DGGITQSPKYLFRKEGQNVTLSCEQNLNHDAMYWYRQDPGQGLRLIYYSQIVNDFQKGDIAEGYSVSREKKESFPLTVTSAQKNPTAFYLCASSFGTAAEAFFGQGTRLTVV.